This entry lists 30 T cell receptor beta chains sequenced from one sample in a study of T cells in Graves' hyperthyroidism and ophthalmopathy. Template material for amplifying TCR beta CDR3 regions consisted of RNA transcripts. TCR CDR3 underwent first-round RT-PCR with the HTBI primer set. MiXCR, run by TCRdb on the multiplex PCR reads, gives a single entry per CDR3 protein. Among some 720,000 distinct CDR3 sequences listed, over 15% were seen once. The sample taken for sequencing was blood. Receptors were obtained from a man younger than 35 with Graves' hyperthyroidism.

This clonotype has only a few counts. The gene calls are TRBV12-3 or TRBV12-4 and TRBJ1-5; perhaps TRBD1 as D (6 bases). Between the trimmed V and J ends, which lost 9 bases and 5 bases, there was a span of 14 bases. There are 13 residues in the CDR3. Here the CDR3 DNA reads TGTGCCAGTAGGGGGGGAGAGTATCAGCCCCAGCATTTT. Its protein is CASRGGEYQPQHF.

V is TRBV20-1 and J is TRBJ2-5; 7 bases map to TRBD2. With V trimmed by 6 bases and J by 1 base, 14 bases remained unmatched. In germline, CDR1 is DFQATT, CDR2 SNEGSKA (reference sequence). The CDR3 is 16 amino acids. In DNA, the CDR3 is TGCAGTGCCCCAGGACTAGTTGGGCCTTTCCAAGAGACCCAGTACTTC. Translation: CSAPGLVGPFQETQYF.

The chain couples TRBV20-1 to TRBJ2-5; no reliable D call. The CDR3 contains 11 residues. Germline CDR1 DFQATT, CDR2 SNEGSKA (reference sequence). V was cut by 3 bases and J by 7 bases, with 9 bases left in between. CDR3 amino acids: CSASGPATQYF. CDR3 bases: TGCAGTGCTAGCGGGCCGGCGACCCAGTACTTC.

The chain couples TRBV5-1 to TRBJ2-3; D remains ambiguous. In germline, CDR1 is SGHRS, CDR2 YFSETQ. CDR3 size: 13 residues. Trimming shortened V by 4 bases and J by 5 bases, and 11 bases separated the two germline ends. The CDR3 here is CASSPIFEDTQYF. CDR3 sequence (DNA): TGCGCCAGCAGCCCCATATTCGAAGATACGCAGTATTTT. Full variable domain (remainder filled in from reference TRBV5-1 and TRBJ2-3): KAGVTQTPRYLIKTRGQQVTLSCSPISGHRSVSWYQQTPGQGLQFLFEYFSETQRNKGNFPGRFSGRQFSNSRSEMNVSTLELGDSALYLCASSPIFEDTQYFGPGTRLTVL.

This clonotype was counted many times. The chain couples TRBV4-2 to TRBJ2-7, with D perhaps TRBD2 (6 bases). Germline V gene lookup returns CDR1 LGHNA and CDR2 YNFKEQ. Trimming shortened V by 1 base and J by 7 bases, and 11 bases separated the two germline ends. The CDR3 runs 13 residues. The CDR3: CASSQATGEEQYF. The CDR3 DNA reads TGTGCCAGCAGCCAAGCGACGGGGGAAGAGCAGTACTTC.

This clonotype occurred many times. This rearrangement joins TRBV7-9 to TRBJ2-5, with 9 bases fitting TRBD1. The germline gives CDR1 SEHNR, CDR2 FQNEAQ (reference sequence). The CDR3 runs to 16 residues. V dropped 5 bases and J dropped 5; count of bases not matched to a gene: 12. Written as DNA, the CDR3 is TGTGCCAGCAGCCCAGGGGACAGGGATTATGGTGAGACCCAGTACTTC. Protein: CASSPGDRDYGETQYF.

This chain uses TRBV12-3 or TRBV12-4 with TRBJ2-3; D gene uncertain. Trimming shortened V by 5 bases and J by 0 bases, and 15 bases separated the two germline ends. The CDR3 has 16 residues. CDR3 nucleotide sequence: TGTGCCAGCAGTGGTCTACCCCTAACTAGCACAGATACGCAGTATTTT. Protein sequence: CASSGLPLTSTDTQYF.

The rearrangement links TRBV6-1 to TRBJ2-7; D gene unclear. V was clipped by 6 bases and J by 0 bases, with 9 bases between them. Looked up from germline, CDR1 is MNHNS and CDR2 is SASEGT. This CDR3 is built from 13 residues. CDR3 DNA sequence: TGTGCCAGCAGAGCCTCCAGCTCCTACGAGCAGTACTTC. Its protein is CASRASSSYEQYF.

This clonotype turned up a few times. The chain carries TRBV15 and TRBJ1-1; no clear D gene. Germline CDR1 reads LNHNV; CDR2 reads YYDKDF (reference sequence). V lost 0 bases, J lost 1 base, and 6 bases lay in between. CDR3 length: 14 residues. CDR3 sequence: CATSRDLANTEAFF. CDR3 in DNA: TGTGCCACCAGCAGAGACCTGGCGAACACTGAAGCTTTCTTT.

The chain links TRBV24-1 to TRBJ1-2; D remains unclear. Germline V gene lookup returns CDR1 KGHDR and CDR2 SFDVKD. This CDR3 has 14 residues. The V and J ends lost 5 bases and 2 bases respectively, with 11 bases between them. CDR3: CATSGATTNYGYTF. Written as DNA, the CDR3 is TGTGCCACCAGTGGGGCTACGACCAACTATGGCTACACCTTC.

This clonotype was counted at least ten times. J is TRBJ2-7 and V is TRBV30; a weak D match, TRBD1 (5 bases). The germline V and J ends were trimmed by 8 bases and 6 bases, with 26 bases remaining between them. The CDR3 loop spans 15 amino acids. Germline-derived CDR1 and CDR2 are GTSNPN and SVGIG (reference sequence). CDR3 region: CALDLGVGVWGEQYF. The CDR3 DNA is TGTGCCCTGGACCTCGGTGTAGGGGTTTGGGGCGAGCAGTACTTC.

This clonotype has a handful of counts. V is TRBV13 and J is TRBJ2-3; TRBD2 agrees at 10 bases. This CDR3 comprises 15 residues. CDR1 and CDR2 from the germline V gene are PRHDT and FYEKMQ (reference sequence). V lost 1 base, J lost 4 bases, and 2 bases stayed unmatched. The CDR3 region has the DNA TGTGCCAGCAGCTTAGCACTAGCGGGACCAGATACGCAGTATTTT. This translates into CASSLALAGPDTQYF. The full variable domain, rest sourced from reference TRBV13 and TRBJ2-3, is AAGVIQSPRHLIKEKRETATLKCYPIPRHDTVYWYQQGPGQDPQFLISFYEKMQSDKGSIPDRFSAQQFSDYHSELNMSSLELGDSALYFCASSLALAGPDTQYFGPGTRLTVL.

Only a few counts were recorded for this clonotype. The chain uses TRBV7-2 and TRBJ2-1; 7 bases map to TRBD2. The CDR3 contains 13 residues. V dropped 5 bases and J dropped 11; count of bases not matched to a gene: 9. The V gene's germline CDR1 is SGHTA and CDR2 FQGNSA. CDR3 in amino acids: CASSAFGTNQQFF. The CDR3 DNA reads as TGTGCCAGCAGCGCATTTGGGACTAACCAGCAGTTCTTC.

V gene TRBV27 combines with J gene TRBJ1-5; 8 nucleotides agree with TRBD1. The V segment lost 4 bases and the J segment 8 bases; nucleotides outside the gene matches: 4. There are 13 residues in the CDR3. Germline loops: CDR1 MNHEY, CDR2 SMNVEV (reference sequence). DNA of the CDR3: TGTGCCAGCAGTTGGACAGGGATGGAGCCCCAGCATTTT. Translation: CASSWTGMEPQHF.

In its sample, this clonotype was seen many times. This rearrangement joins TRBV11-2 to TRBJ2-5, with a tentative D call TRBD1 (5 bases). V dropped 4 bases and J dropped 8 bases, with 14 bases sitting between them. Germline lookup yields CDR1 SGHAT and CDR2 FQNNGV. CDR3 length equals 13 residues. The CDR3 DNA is TGTGCCAGCAGCTCGGACAAGCGCCTCACCCAGTACTTC. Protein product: CASSSDKRLTQYF.

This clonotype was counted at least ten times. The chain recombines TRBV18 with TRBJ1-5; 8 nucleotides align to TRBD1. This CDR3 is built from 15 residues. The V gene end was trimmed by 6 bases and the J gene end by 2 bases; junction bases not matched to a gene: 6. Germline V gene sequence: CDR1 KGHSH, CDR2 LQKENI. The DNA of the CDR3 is TGTGCCAGCTCGGCTACAGGGGGAGGCAATCAGCCCCAGCATTTT. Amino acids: CASSATGGGNQPQHF.

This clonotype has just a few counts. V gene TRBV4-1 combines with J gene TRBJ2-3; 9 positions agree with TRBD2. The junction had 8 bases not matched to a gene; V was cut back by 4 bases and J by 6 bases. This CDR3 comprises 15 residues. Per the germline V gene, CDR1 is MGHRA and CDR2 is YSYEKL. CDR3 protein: CASSRRSSGSDTQYF. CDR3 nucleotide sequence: TGCGCCAGCAGCCGGAGGAGTAGCGGGAGTGATACGCAGTATTTT.

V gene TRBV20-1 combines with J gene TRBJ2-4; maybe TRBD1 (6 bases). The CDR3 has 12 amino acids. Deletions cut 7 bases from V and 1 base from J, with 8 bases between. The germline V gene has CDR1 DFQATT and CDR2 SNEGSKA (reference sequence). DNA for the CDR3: TGCAGTGGTACAGGGGCCAAAAACATTCAGTACTTC. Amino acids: CSGTGAKNIQYF.

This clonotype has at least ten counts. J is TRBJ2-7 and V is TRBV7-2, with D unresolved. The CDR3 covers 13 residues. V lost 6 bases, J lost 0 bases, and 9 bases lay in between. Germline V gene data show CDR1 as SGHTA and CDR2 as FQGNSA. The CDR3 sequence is CASRRLSSYEQYF. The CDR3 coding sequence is TGTGCCAGCAGACGGTTAAGCTCCTACGAGCAGTACTTC.

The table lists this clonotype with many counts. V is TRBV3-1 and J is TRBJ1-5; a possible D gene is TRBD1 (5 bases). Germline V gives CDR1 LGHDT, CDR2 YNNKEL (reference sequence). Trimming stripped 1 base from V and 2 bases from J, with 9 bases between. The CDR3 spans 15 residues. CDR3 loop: CASSQAGVGNQPQHF. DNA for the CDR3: TGTGCCAGCAGCCAAGCGGGGGTGGGCAATCAGCCCCAGCATTTT.

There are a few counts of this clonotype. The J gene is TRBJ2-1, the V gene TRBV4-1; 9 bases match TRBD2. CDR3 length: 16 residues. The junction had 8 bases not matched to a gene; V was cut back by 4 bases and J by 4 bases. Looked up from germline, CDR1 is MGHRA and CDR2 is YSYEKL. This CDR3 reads CASSRPGTSPYNEQFF. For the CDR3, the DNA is TGCGCCAGCAGCCGGCCCGGGACTAGCCCTTACAATGAGCAGTTCTTC.

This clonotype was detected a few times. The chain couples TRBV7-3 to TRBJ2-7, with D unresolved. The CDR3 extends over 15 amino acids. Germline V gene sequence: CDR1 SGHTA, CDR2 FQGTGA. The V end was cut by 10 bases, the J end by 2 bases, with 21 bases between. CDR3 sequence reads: CATYWTEQYPYEQYF. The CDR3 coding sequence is TGTGCCACCTACTGGACGGAACAATATCCCTACGAGCAGTACTTC.

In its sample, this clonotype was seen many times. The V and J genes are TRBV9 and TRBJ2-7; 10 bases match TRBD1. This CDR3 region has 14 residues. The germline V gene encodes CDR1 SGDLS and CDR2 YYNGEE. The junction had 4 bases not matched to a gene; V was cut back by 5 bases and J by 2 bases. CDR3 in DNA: TGTGCCAGCAGTGTGGGACAGGGGACCTACGAGCAGTACTTC. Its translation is CASSVGQGTYEQYF. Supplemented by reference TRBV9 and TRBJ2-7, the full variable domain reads DSGVTQTPKHLITATGQRVTLRCSPRSGDLSVYWYQQSLDQGLQFLIQYYNGEERAKGNILERFSAQQFPDLHSELNLSSLELGDSALYFCASSVGQGTYEQYFGPGTRLTVT.

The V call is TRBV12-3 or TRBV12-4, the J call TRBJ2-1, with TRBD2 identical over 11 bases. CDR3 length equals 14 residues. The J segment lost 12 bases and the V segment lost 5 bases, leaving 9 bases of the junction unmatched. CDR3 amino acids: CASSTSGSNLGQFF. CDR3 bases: TGTGCCAGCAGTACTAGCGGGAGCAATCTAGGGCAGTTCTTC.

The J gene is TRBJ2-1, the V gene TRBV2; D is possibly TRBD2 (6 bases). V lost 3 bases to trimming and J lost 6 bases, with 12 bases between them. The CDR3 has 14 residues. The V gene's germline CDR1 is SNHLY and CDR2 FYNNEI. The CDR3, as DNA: TGTGCCAGCAGTGACGGGAGATCAGCCAATGAGCAGTTCTTC. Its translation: CASSDGRSANEQFF.

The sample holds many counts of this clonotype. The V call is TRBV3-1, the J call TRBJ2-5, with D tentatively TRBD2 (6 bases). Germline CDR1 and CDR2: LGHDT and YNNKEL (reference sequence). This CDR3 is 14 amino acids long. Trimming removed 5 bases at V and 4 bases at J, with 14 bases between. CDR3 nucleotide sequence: TGTGCCAGCAGCGGGACTGAGGGACCAGAGACCCAGTACTTC. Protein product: CASSGTEGPETQYF.

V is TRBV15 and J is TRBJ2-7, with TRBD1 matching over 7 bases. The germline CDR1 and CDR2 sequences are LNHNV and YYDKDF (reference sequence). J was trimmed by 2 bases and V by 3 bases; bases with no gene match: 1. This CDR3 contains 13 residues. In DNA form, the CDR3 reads TGTGCCACCAGCAGTACAGGGGCCTACGAGCAGTACTTC. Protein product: CATSSTGAYEQYF.

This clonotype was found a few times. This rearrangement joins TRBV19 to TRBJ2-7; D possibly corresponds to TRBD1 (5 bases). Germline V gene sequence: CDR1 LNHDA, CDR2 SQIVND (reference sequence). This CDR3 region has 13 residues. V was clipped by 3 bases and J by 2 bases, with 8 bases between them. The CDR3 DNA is TGTGCCAGTAGTATTCGGACAACCTACGAGCAGTACTTC. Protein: CASSIRTTYEQYF.

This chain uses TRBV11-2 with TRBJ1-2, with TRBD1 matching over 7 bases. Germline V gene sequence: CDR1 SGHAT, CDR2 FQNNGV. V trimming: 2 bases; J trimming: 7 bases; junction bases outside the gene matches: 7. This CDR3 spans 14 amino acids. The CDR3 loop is CASSLYRGWGGYTF. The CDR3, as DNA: TGTGCCAGCAGCTTATACAGGGGATGGGGTGGCTACACCTTC. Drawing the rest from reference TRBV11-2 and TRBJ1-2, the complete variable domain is EAGVAQSPRYKIIEKRQSVAFWCNPISGHATLYWYQQILGQGPKLLIQFQNNGVVDDSQLPKDRFSAERLKGVDSTLKIQPAKLEDSAVYLCASSLYRGWGGYTFGSGTRLTVV.

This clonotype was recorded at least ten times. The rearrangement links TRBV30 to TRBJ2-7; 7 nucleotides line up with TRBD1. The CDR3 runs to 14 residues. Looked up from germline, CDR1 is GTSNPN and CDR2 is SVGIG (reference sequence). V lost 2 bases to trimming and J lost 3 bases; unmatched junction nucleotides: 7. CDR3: CAWSSLYRGYEQYF. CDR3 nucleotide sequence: TGTGCCTGGAGTAGCCTTTACAGGGGCTACGAGCAGTACTTC.